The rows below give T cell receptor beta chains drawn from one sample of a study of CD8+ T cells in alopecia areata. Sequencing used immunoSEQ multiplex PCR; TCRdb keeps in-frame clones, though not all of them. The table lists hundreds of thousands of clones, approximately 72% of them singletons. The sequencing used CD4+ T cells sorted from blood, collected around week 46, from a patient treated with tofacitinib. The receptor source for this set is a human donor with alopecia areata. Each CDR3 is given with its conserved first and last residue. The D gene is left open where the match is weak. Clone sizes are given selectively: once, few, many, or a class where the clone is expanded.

CAWNQGNSVPGELFF	TGTGCCTGGAACCAGGGGAATTCGGTCCCCGGGGAGCTGTTTTTT	NA	NA	TRBV30	TRBJ2-2
CAWSPGLENTGELFF	TGTGCCTGGAGTCCGGGACTGGAGAACACCGGGGAGCTGTTTTTT	NA	NA	TRBV30	TRBJ2-2
CAISESKWRAGGAYNEQFF	TGTGCCATCAGTGAGTCGAAGTGGAGAGCAGGGGGAGCCTACAATGAGCAGTTCTTC	TRBD1	once	TRBV10-3	TRBJ2-1
CAWGYAPRGQGYYGYTF	TGTGCCTGGGGCTACGCACCTCGGGGACAGGGGTACTATGGCTACACCTTC	TRBD1	NA	TRBV30	TRBJ1-2
CASSEQPTGVVGYTF	TGTGCCAGCAGTGAACAACCCACAGGGGTGGTTGGCTACACCTTC	TRBD1	few	TRBV6-1	TRBJ1-2
CASSGGLANTGELFF	TGTGCCAGCAGTGGCGGACTAGCGAACACCGGGGAGCTGTTTTTT	TRBD2	NA	TRBV2	TRBJ2-2
CAWPRGQPQHF	TGTGCCTGGCCTAGGGGGCAGCCCCAGCATTTT	NA	NA	TRBV30	TRBJ1-5
CAWSFREHQPQHF	TGTGCCTGGAGTTTCAGGGAGCATCAGCCCCAGCATTTT	NA	NA	TRBV30	TRBJ1-5
CASSSPGQPNTEAFF	TGTGCCAGCAGCTCTCCGGGACAACCGAACACTGAAGCTTTCTTT	NA	NA	TRBV7-9	TRBJ1-1
CAWSVIVGTRDNYGYTF	TGTGCCTGGAGTGTAATCGTTGGGACCAGGGACAACTATGGCTACACCTTC	NA	NA	TRBV30	TRBJ1-2
CAWSAGQGGQPQHF	TGTGCCTGGAGCGCGGGACAGGGCGGTCAGCCCCAGCATTTT	TRBD1	NA	TRBV30	TRBJ1-5
CASSSRTYNEQFF	TGTGCCAGCAGTTCCCGGACGTACAATGAGCAGTTCTTC	NA	NA	TRBV6-5	TRBJ2-1
CSVQLNTEAFF	TGCAGCGTTCAGTTGAACACTGAAGCTTTCTTT	NA	NA	TRBV29-1	TRBJ1-1